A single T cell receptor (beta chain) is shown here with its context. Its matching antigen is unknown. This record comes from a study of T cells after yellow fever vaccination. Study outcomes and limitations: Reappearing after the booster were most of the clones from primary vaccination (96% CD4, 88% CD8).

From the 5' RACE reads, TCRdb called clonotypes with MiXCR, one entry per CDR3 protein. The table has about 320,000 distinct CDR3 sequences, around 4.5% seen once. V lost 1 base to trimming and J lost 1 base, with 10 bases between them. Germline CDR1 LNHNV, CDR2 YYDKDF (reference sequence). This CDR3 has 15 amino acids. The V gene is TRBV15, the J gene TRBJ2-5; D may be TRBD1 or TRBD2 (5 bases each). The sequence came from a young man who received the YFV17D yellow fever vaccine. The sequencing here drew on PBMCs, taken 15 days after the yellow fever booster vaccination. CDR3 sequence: CATSRGGGSQETQYF. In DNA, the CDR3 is TGTGCCACCAGCAGAGGGGGCGGGTCCCAAGAGACCCAGTACTTC.